Below, 4 T cell receptor beta chains from the same sample are listed, as sequenced in a study of OX40 agonist ivuxolimab in advanced cancers. TCRdb's copy holds only in-frame clones and misses some; the assay was immunoSEQ multiplex PCR. The table shows tens of thousands of clones, with over 70% occurring only once. The source was CD4+ or CD8+ T cells sorted from blood, collected in a trial of the OX40 agonist ivuxolimab. Source of these receptors: an adult with an advanced solid tumor such as melanoma, head and neck, liver or kidney cancer.

This chain connects TRBV5-4 to TRBJ2-1; D may be TRBD1 or TRBD2 (5 bases each). The CDR3 consists of 15 residues. CDR1 and CDR2 (germline): SGHNT, YYREEE (reference sequence). Trimming removed 4 bases from V and 2 bases from J, with 13 bases in between. CDR3 bases: TGTGCCAGCAGCCCCGGGGCAGGCGCCTACAATGAGCAGTTCTTC. Its protein product is CASSPGAGAYNEQFF.

This clone was counted only a few times. V is TRBV10-2 and J is TRBJ2-3; 11 nucleotides line up with TRBD2. The ends lost 0 bases at V and 3 bases at J; junction bases unmatched: 8. This CDR3 is built from 18 residues. Germline V gene data show CDR1 as WSHSY and CDR2 as SAAADI. CDR3 sequence: CASSESDSGRAGTDTQYF. The CDR3 bases are TGCGCCAGCAGTGAGTCGGATAGCGGGAGGGCGGGAACAGATACGCAGTATTTT.

This chain uses TRBV6-1 with TRBJ2-5; D gene uncertain. The germline gives CDR1 MNHNS, CDR2 SASEGT. V shed 9 bases and J shed 7 bases, with 12 bases lying between them. This CDR3 comprises 11 residues. The DNA for the CDR3 is TGTGCCAGTGGCGAGGTGGGGACCCAGTACTTC. Encoded protein: CASGEVGTQYF.

The chain uses TRBV28 and TRBJ1-5, with 10 bases matching TRBD1. The CDR3 is 16 residues long. Germline trimming cut 5 bases from V and 7 bases from J; bases unmatched to any gene: 11. Germline V gene lookup returns CDR1 MDHEN and CDR2 SYDVKM. CDR3 in amino acids: CASSKSTGGDRQPQHF. The CDR3 bases are TGTGCCAGCAGTAAATCGACAGGGGGCGACAGGCAGCCCCAGCATTTT. Using reference TRBV28 and TRBJ1-5 for the parts outside the CDR3, the full variable domain is DVKVTQSSRYLVKRTGEKVFLECVQDMDHENMFWYRQDPGLGLRLIYFSYDVKMKEKGDIPEGYSVSREKKERFSLILESASTNQTSMYLCASSKSTGGDRQPQHFGDGTRLSIL.